There are many counts of the clone carrying this TCR beta chain. Its specificity is not known. This specimen comes from a study of T cells in Graves' hyperthyroidism and ophthalmopathy. Patients were excluded for uncontrolled infection, other autoimmune disease, pregnancy or lactation. Fresh peripheral blood, 9.5 to 10 ml of it, supplied the PBMCs. Regarding the study as a whole: A model built on 13 V-J features separated ophthalmopathy from stable hyperthyroidism. In the blood, most expanded thyroid clonotypes above 0.001 appeared as well.

The investigators amplified TCR beta CDR3 regions from RNA transcripts. Carried out on the TCR CDR3, a first-round RT-PCR used the HTBI primer set. Each CDR3 protein is one row after TCRdb ran MiXCR on the multiplex PCR reads. The sample carries 450,000 to 650,000 distinct CDR3 sequences, roughly 15% recorded once. The TCR was taken from a woman aged 18-29 years with Graves' ophthalmopathy. Sequenced sample: blood.

The CDR3 spells CASSEIPGQGAHEQYF. The CDR3 nucleotides are TGTGCCAGCAGTGAGATTCCAGGACAGGGGGCCCACGAGCAGTACTTC. The gene calls are TRBV6-1 and TRBJ2-7, with 11 positions matching TRBD1. With V trimmed by 3 bases and J by 5 bases, 9 bases remained unmatched. From germline, CDR1 is MNHNS and CDR2 SASEGT. The CDR3 contains 16 residues.